Following are 28 T cell receptor beta chains from one sample sequenced in a study of blood T cells in healthy people across ages. The use of a sample-barcoded 5' primer and a J-beta primer mix characterized a second PCR of about 6 to 11 cycles. TCRdb used MiXCR to reprocess the 5' RACE reads, holding one entry per CDR3 protein. Of about a million distinct CDR3 sequences listed, more than 30% are singletons. Specimen: blood. These receptors were obtained from a man between 18 and 29 years old in good health.

This clonotype was picked up a small number of times. The chain couples TRBV7-2 to TRBJ1-2, with D hard to call. Germline V gene data show CDR1 as SGHTA and CDR2 as FQGNSA. V was cut by 5 bases and J by 3 bases, with 13 bases left in between. This CDR3 region has 14 residues. CDR3 DNA sequence: TGTGCCAGCAGCGCCAGTGACGGGGACTATGGCTACACCTTC. It yields the protein CASSASDGDYGYTF.

This clonotype was picked up one time. This rearrangement joins TRBV27 to TRBJ2-5, with 9 bases matching TRBD1. The CDR3 runs 14 residues. Trimming cost V 5 bases and J 11 bases; bases outside gene matches: 12. Germline CDR1 and CDR2: MNHEY and SMNVEV (reference sequence). The DNA for the CDR3 is TGTGCCAGCAGTCGACCGGGACAGGGTAATGAGCAGTACTTC. It is translated as CASSRPGQGNEQYF.

The J gene is TRBJ2-2, the V gene TRBV4-1; no definite D call. Trimming pared 0 bases from V and 1 base from J, leaving 12 bases between. The CDR3 has 17 residues. Germline V lookup: CDR1 MGHRA, CDR2 YSYEKL. The CDR3 DNA reads as TGCGCCAGCAGCCAAGATGGACGGAATAGGAACACCGGGGAGCTGTTTTTT. Translating it yields CASSQDGRNRNTGELFF.

This clonotype was picked up a small number of times. This sequence joins TRBV11-2 and TRBJ1-2; TRBD1 agrees at 8 bases. Germline CDR1 and CDR2: SGHAT and FQNNGV. The V and J ends lost 1 base and 3 bases, in that order; junction bases with no gene match: 7. This CDR3 comprises 16 residues. The CDR3 sequence: CASSLGRGPVDYGYTF. In DNA, the CDR3 is TGTGCCAGCAGCTTAGGCAGGGGGCCAGTGGACTATGGCTACACCTTC.

This chain joins TRBV29-1 and TRBJ2-7; D gene ambiguous. This CDR3 is built from 11 residues. Trimming removed 8 bases at V and 5 bases at J, with 13 bases between. Germline values: CDR1 SQVTM, CDR2 ANQGSEA. The CDR3 spells CSSLLMDEQYF. The CDR3 nucleotides are TGCAGCTCCCTGCTGATGGACGAGCAGTACTTC.

This clonotype has just a few counts. V is TRBV29-1 and J is TRBJ1-2, with D hard to call. There are 13 residues in the CDR3. Deletions cut 1 base from V and 5 bases from J, with 11 bases between. Per germline, CDR1 SQVTM and CDR2 ANQGSEA. CDR3 amino acids: CSVEGDGDYGYTF. CDR3 DNA sequence: TGCAGCGTTGAAGGAGACGGAGATTATGGCTACACCTTC.

On this clonotype: One end of the junction varies from germline; a read error may be responsible. The rearrangement links TRBV6-1 to TRBJ1-1, with TRBD1 as a possible D gene (6 bases). The CDR3 is made up of 12 amino acids. Germline V gene sequence: CDR1 MNHNS, CDR2 SASEGT. The CDR3 DNA reads as TGTGTCAGCGCAGGGACAAACACTGAAGCTTTCTTT. Its protein product is CVSAGTNTEAFF.

The gene calls are TRBV20-1 and TRBJ1-1; 11 positions match TRBD1. V lost 5 bases, J lost 5 bases, and 7 bases stayed unmatched. CDR3 size: 14 residues. Germline lookup yields CDR1 DFQATT and CDR2 SNEGSKA (reference sequence). The CDR3, as DNA: TGCAGTGCTCCCGGGGACAGGGGGAAGACTGAAGCTTTCTTT. Translation: CSAPGDRGKTEAFF.

This chain uses TRBV5-1 with TRBJ1-2, with D possibly TRBD1 on 5 matching bases. V shed 2 bases and J shed 2 bases, with 13 bases lying between them. Germline V gene sequence: CDR1 SGHRS, CDR2 YFSETQ. The CDR3 is 15 amino acids. The CDR3 DNA is TGCGCCAGCAGCTTCGCCAAGGGACCGAACTATGGCTACACCTTC. Amino acids: CASSFAKGPNYGYTF. The full variable domain, in which reference TRBV5-1 and TRBJ1-2 provide the parts outside the CDR3, is KAGVTQTPRYLIKTRGQQVTLSCSPISGHRSVSWYQQTPGQGLQFLFEYFSETQRNKGNFPGRFSGRQFSNSRSEMNVSTLELGDSALYLCASSFAKGPNYGYTFGSGTRLTVV.

The V call is TRBV10-3, the J call TRBJ1-2; tentative D call: TRBD1 (5 bases). The CDR3 runs 15 residues. Germline V CDR1 and CDR2: ENHRY, SYGVKD. V lost 3 bases and J 3 bases, leaving 14 bases between the germline ends. The CDR3, as DNA: TGTGCCATCAGTGATCGTGCGACAGAATACTATGGCTACACCTTC. Translated, it gives CAISDRATEYYGYTF.

The J gene is TRBJ1-4, the V gene TRBV7-9; D call uncertain. In germline, CDR1 is SEHNR, CDR2 FQNEAQ (reference sequence). V lost 1 base and J lost 5, with 2 bases in between. The CDR3 consists of 12 residues. The DNA for the CDR3 is TGTGCCAGCAGCTTAGTAAATGAAAAACTGTTTTTT. Amino acid sequence: CASSLVNEKLFF.

This clonotype was recorded at least ten times. V usage is TRBV5-6 and J usage is TRBJ2-1; D uncertain. Germline V lookup: CDR1 SGHDT, CDR2 YYEEEE. There are 15 residues in the CDR3. The V end was cut by 0 bases, the J end by 4 bases, with 11 bases between. The CDR3 DNA is TGTGCCAGCAGCTTGGGACCTCCACCATACAATGAGCAGTTCTTC. Amino acids: CASSLGPPPYNEQFF.

The V call is TRBV2, the J call TRBJ2-1; D is perhaps TRBD1 or TRBD2 (6 bases each). The J call is in doubt because the DNA end fits TRBJ2-7 better. CDR3 length: 15 amino acids. Germline CDR1 and CDR2: SNHLY and FYNNEI. The CDR3 DNA follows: TGTGCCAGCAGTGAGCCGGGGGCGTCCTACAATGAGCAGTACTTC. Its protein is CASSEPGASYNEQYF.

This clonotype was recorded a few times. In DNA form, the CDR3 reads TGCAGCGTTGTTGGTGCCCGGGCCCGGGGCACTGAAGCTTTCTTT. Protein: CSVVGARARGTEAFF. The J gene is TRBJ1-1, the V gene TRBV29-1; D remains ambiguous. In germline, CDR1 is SQVTM, CDR2 ANQGSEA. V was trimmed by 4 bases and J by 4 bases, leaving 19 bases between them. CDR3 length equals 15 residues.

This clonotype was seen repeatedly, ten times or more. The chain recombines TRBV7-9 with TRBJ2-3; D uncertain. Germline V gene data show CDR1 as SEHNR and CDR2 as FQNEAQ (reference sequence). V shed 5 bases and J shed 2 bases, with 5 bases lying between them. The CDR3 covers 12 residues. The CDR3 DNA reads as TGTGCCAGCAGCCAAAACACAGATACGCAGTATTTT. It specifies CASSQNTDTQYF. Full variable domain (remainder filled in from reference TRBV7-9 and TRBJ2-3): DTGVSQNPRHKITKRGQNVTFRCDPISEHNRLYWYRQTLGQGPEFLTYFQNEAQLEKSRLLSDRFSAERPKGSFSTLEIQRTEQGDSAMYLCASSQNTDTQYFGPGTRLTVL.

Comments on this clonotype: Relative to the germline gene, one junction end is altered; a read error may explain this. J is TRBJ2-5 and V is TRBV4-3; TRBD1 matches 8 bases. The CDR3 runs 13 residues. Germline-derived CDR1 and CDR2 are LGHNA and YSLEER. CDR3 DNA: TGCGTCAGCAGCCAAACCAGGGGGCGTGGGCAGTACTTC. Encoded protein: CVSSQTRGRGQYF.

There are a few counts of this clonotype. The chain uses TRBV18 and TRBJ1-2; TRBD1 aligns across 11 bases. With 3 bases clipped from V and 7 bases from J, the junction kept 7 bases outside the gene matches. The CDR3 has 15 residues. Germline CDR1 reads KGHSH; CDR2 reads LQKENI. CDR3 protein: CASSPAPGTGGGYTF. DNA for the CDR3: TGTGCCAGCTCACCCGCTCCTGGGACAGGGGGTGGCTACACCTTC.

This chain joins TRBV5-1 and TRBJ1-3, with 7 bases lining up with TRBD1. The CDR3 has 16 amino acids. Trimming removed 0 bases from V and 0 bases from J; junction bases left unmatched: 3. Germline CDR1 SGHRS, CDR2 YFSETQ. The CDR3 loop is CASSLGDSYSGNTIYF. In DNA form, the CDR3 reads TGCGCCAGCAGCTTGGGGGACAGCTACTCTGGAAACACCATATATTTT.

In this sample, this clonotype turned up a few times. V gene TRBV5-1 combines with J gene TRBJ2-1; 8 nucleotides line up with TRBD1. CDR1 SGHRS and CDR2 YFSETQ come from the germline V gene. V shed 3 bases and J 7 bases; nucleotides not matched to a gene: 12. This CDR3 spans 16 amino acids. This CDR3 reads CASSYGPLTGENEQFF. The CDR3 nucleotides read TGCGCCAGCAGCTACGGGCCTCTGACAGGGGAGAATGAGCAGTTCTTC.

This clonotype was observed a few times. V gene TRBV9 combines with J gene TRBJ1-2; D is possibly TRBD1 (5 bases). V was pared by 2 bases and J by 4 bases, with 21 bases between. Germline CDR1 SGDLS, CDR2 YYNGEE. There are 17 residues in the CDR3. Here the CDR3 DNA reads TGTGCCAGCAGCGTCTCGACAGACATGGACCCTATCTATGGCTACACCTTC. It specifies CASSVSTDMDPIYGYTF.

The chain links TRBV12-3 or TRBV12-4 to TRBJ2-1; 8 bases line up with TRBD1. The CDR3 is made up of 20 amino acids. Trimming took 6 bases from V and 7 from J; bases not matched to a gene: 26. This CDR3 is CASRPTRDRPPVTGSNEQFF. The CDR3 bases are TGTGCCAGCAGGCCAACTCGGGACAGGCCCCCTGTAACGGGCTCAAATGAGCAGTTCTTC.

This clonotype occurred a few times. V is TRBV9 and J is TRBJ2-7, with TRBD1 matching 7 bases. The junction had 9 bases not matched to a gene; V was cut back by 3 bases and J by 6 bases. The CDR3 spans 14 residues. CDR1 and CDR2 from the germline V gene are SGDLS and YYNGEE. The CDR3 region has the DNA TGTGCCAGCAGCGCCGGGGACAGCATCTCCGAGCAGTACTTC. Translation gives CASSAGDSISEQYF. Filled out from reference TRBV9 and TRBJ2-7, the complete variable domain reads DSGVTQTPKHLITATGQRVTLRCSPRSGDLSVYWYQQSLDQGLQFLIQYYNGEERAKGNILERFSAQQFPDLHSELNLSSLELGDSALYFCASSAGDSISEQYFGPGTRLTVT.

The V and J genes are TRBV20-1 and TRBJ2-3; a possible D gene is TRBD1 (8 bases). Trimming shortened V by 0 bases and J by 6 bases, and 16 bases separated the two germline ends. Looked up from germline, CDR1 is DFQATT and CDR2 is SNEGSKA (reference sequence). The CDR3 runs 15 residues. The CDR3 loop is CSARERTGREDTQYF. In DNA, the CDR3 is TGCAGTGCTAGAGAACGGACAGGGCGGGAGGATACGCAGTATTTT.

V gene TRBV10-3 combines with J gene TRBJ1-6, with D possibly matching TRBD1 (6 bases). Germline V lookup: CDR1 ENHRY, CDR2 SYGVKD. Trimming left V 3 bases short and J 6 bases short, with 15 bases between. This CDR3 region has 16 residues. CDR3 amino acids: CAISDRGARGNSPLHF. Here the CDR3 DNA reads TGTGCCATCAGTGATAGGGGGGCCAGGGGTAATTCACCCCTCCACTTT.

The chain couples TRBV11-2 to TRBJ2-5; 11 positions agree with TRBD2. Germline V gene lookup returns CDR1 SGHAT and CDR2 FQNNGV. CDR3 length: 15 residues. V lost 5 bases and J lost 5; bases outside the gene matches: 7. As DNA, the CDR3 is TGTGCCAGCAGCCCTAGCGGGGGGTTATCCGAGACCCAGTACTTC. Amino acid sequence: CASSPSGGLSETQYF.

This clonotype occurred a few times. Mismatch with germline at one junction end may stem from a read error. The chain combines TRBV25-1 with TRBJ1-5; possible D gene TRBD1, 6 bases. Germline CDR1 is MGHDK and CDR2 is SYGVNS. This CDR3 has 10 residues. CDR3 sequence: CGGLNQPQHF. The CDR3 nucleotides are TGCGGGGGGCTCAATCAGCCCCAGCATTTT.

The rearrangement links TRBV4-3 to TRBJ1-4, with D uncertain. Per germline, CDR1 LGHNA and CDR2 YSLEER. Between the trimmed V and J ends, which lost 2 bases and 8 bases, there was a span of 15 bases. The CDR3 is made up of 15 amino acids. The DNA of the CDR3 is TGCGCCAGCAGCCAATTGCACCCGCAGTCCGAAAAACTGTTTTTT. Its translation: CASSQLHPQSEKLFF.

The chain is built from TRBV20-1 and TRBJ1-2, with 8 bases fitting TRBD1. Germline-derived CDR1 and CDR2 are DFQATT and SNEGSKA (reference sequence). With 4 bases clipped from V and 2 bases from J, the junction kept 3 bases outside the gene matches. The CDR3 contains 13 residues. The CDR3 DNA sequence: TGCAGTGCTAAGGACAGGGAGAACTATGGCTACACCTTC. Encoded protein: CSAKDRENYGYTF.